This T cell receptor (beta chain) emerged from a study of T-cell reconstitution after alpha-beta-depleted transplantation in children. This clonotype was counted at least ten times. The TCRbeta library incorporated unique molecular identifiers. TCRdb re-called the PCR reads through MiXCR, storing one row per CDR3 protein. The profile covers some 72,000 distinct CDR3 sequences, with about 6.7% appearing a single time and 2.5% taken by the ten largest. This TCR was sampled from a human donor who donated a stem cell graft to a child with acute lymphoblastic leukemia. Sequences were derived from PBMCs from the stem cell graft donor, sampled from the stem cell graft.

In nucleotides, the CDR3 is TGTGCCAGCAGCTTAGGCGGACAGGGGTCTACCTATGGCTACACCTTC. As protein: CASSLGGQGSTYGYTF. V gene TRBV7-9 combines with J gene TRBJ1-2, with TRBD1 identical over 9 bases. CDR3 length: 16 amino acids. V shed 1 base, J shed 4 bases, and the junction held 7 bases outside the gene matches. Germline V lookup: CDR1 SEHNR, CDR2 FQNEAQ (reference sequence).